This is a list of T cell receptor beta chains from one sample in a study of cytomegalovirus exposure and HLA in healthy donors. Libraries were prepared by immunoSEQ multiplex PCR; TCRdb keeps only in-frame clonotypes and omits some of them. Of about 89,000 clones listed, 76% were seen once; the top ten hold 1.2% to 1.5%. The specimen sequenced was PBMCs. These receptors all stem from a male donor in good health and CMV-seronegative. The CDR3 runs from the conserved cysteine through the conserved F or W. A D gene is named only where the DNA matches it firmly. The size of a clone is reported for some rows only, either as once, few or many, or as a class for expanded clones.

clone_size	v_call	d_call	j_call	cdr3_aa	cdr3_nt
NA	TRBV9	TRBD2	TRBJ2-7	CASSPSGAPYYEQYF	TGTGCCAGCAGCCCGAGCGGGGCGCCTTACTACGAGCAGTACTTC
NA	TRBV4-3	NA	TRBJ2-7	CASSQDVGGEQYF	TGCGCCAGCAGCCAAGATGTGGGGGGCGAGCAGTACTTC
NA	TRBV6-6	NA	TRBJ2-2	CASSYPRSTNTGELFF	TGTGCCAGCAGTTATCCGCGGTCCACGAACACCGGGGAGCTGTTTTTT
few	TRBV5-6	TRBD2	TRBJ2-1	CASSGSGRAQEQFF	TGTGCCAGCAGCGGTAGCGGGAGGGCCCAGGAGCAGTTCTTC
NA	TRBV7-6	NA	TRBJ2-7	CASSPGTKGSYEQYF	TGTGCCAGCAGCCCCGGGACAAAGGGTTCCTACGAGCAGTACTTC
NA	TRBV6-5	NA	TRBJ1-1	CASSESGLYTEAFF	TGTGCCAGCAGTGAATCTGGACTCTACACTGAAGCTTTCTTT
NA	TRBV6-5	NA	TRBJ1-2	CASRSTQGSGGYTF	TGTGCCAGCAGATCGACCCAGGGGAGTGGTGGCTACACCTTC
NA	TRBV18	NA	TRBJ2-2	CASSPRAGARHTGELFF	TGTGCCAGCTCACCACGTGCGGGGGCGCGTCACACCGGGGAGCTGTTTTTT
NA	TRBV10-3	NA	TRBJ1-1	CAMAETPNTEAFF	TGTGCCATGGCCGAAACACCGAACACTGAAGCTTTCTTT
few	TRBV18	TRBD1	TRBJ2-7	CASSPDRGRWYF	TGTGCCAGCTCCCCAGACAGGGGGCGCTGGTACTTC
once	TRBV4-3	NA	TRBJ1-1	CASSQGQGFLDTEAFF	TGCGCCAGCAGCCAAGGCCAGGGTTTTCTGGACACTGAAGCTTTCTTT
NA	TRBV11-2	NA	TRBJ2-1	CASSLGVGQGPYNEQFF	TGTGCCAGCAGCTTAGGGGTGGGGCAGGGGCCCTACAATGAGCAGTTCTTC
once	TRBV5-5	NA	TRBJ1-5	CASSFEQFNQPQHF	TGTGCCAGCAGCTTTGAACAGTTCAATCAGCCCCAGCATTTT
NA	TRBV28	TRBD2	TRBJ2-7	CASRTGTSGRAVDEQYF	TGTGCCAGCAGGACCGGGACTAGCGGGAGGGCCGTCGACGAGCAGTACTTC
NA	TRBV27	TRBD2	TRBJ2-3	CASSSLSGRDTQYF	TGTGCCAGCAGTTCCCTAAGCGGGAGGGATACGCAGTATTTT
NA	TRBV18	NA	TRBJ2-7	CASSPIPGTIYEQYF	TGTGCCAGCTCACCGATCCCAGGGACAATCTACGAGCAGTACTTC
NA	TRBV5-5	TRBD2	TRBJ2-5	CASSLELSGRGETQYF	TGTGCCAGCAGCTTGGAGCTAAGCGGGAGAGGGGAGACCCAGTACTTC
NA	TRBV6-5	TRBD1	TRBJ1-4	CASRGQGKTNEKLFF	TGTGCCAGCAGAGGACAGGGAAAAACTAATGAAAAACTGTTTTTT
NA	TRBV7-9	NA	TRBJ1-2	CASSRGGTGDRGGYTF	TGTGCCAGCAGCCGCGGGGGAACTGGGGATCGCGGGGGCTACACCTTC
NA	TRBV29-1	NA	TRBJ2-6	CSVGLDSGANGLTF	TGCAGCGTTGGTCTCGACTCTGGGGCCAACGGCCTGACTTTC
NA	TRBV5-4	TRBD1	TRBJ2-3	CASSWQGATDTQYF	TGTGCCAGCAGCTGGCAGGGGGCTACAGATACGCAGTATTTT
few	TRBV27	TRBD1	TRBJ2-1	CASSQTRHRGYNEQFF	TGTGCCAGCAGTCAGACCCGGCACAGGGGTTACAATGAGCAGTTCTTC
few	TRBV11-2	NA	TRBJ2-2	CASSFRGGPGGPGELFF	TGTGCCAGCAGCTTTAGGGGGGGCCCGGGAGGACCCGGGGAGCTGTTTTTT
few	TRBV19	TRBD1	TRBJ2-7	CASSPWRDRGAYEQYF	TGTGCCAGTAGTCCTTGGCGGGACAGGGGGGCCTACGAGCAGTACTTC
NA	TRBV14	TRBD1	TRBJ1-6	CASSQQDRASYNSPLHF	TGTGCCAGCAGCCAACAGGACAGGGCGTCCTATAATTCACCCCTCCACTTT
once	TRBV5-8	NA	TRBJ2-3	CASSLVAAASTDTQYF	TGTGCCAGCAGCTTGGTAGCTGCAGCTAGCACAGATACGCAGTATTTT
NA	TRBV5-5	NA	TRBJ2-7	CASSAQGPREQYF	TGTGCCAGCAGCGCACAGGGACCTAGGGAGCAGTACTTC
NA	TRBV7-9	TRBD1	TRBJ2-3	CASSRDRGMGRSTDTQYF	TGTGCCAGCAGCCGGGACAGGGGTATGGGGCGATCCACAGATACGCAGTATTTT
NA	TRBV30	NA	TRBJ2-5	CAWSVPDWRETQYF	TGTGCCTGGAGTGTACCGGACTGGAGAGAGACCCAGTACTTC
few	TRBV6-1	NA	TRBJ1-2	CASSEDSTGNGYTF	TGTGCCAGCAGTGAAGACTCAACAGGGAATGGCTACACCTTC
few	TRBV28	TRBD1	TRBJ2-1	CASSLGPGTGVRDEQFF	TGTGCCAGCAGTTTAGGCCCTGGGACAGGGGTAAGGGATGAGCAGTTCTTC
NA	TRBV7-9	TRBD1	TRBJ2-7	CASRPRTGDYEQYF	TGTGCCAGCAGACCCCGGACAGGAGACTACGAGCAGTACTTC
NA	TRBV11-2	NA	TRBJ2-3	CASSPGLSTDTQYF	TGTGCCAGCAGCCCGGGACTGAGCACAGATACGCAGTATTTT
NA	TRBV28	NA	TRBJ1-4	CASSFGGRLFF	TGTGCCAGCAGTTTCGGGGGACGACTGTTTTTT
NA	TRBV28	TRBD2	TRBJ2-3	CASSTSGLAGGGADTQYF	TGTGCCAGCAGTACATCAGGACTAGCGGGAGGAGGTGCAGATACGCAGTATTTT
few	TRBV7-8	TRBD2	TRBJ2-2	CASSSQTSGSWDGELFF	TGTGCCAGCAGCTCCCAAACTAGCGGGAGTTGGGACGGGGAGCTGTTTTTT
NA	TRBV28	NA	TRBJ1-2	CASTLGTPNYGYTF	TGTGCCAGCACCCTAGGGACACCTAACTATGGCTACACCTTC
NA	TRBV5-1	NA	TRBJ2-5	CASSFIRGETQYF	TGCGCCAGCAGCTTCATAAGGGGAGAGACCCAGTACTTC
NA	TRBV7-9	TRBD1	TRBJ1-2	CASSPTGDNYGYTF	TGTGCCAGCAGCCCGACAGGGGACAACTATGGCTACACCTTC
NA	TRBV11-2	TRBD2	TRBJ2-1	CASSSGLAGAGEQFF	TGTGCCAGCAGCTCGGGACTAGCGGGAGCGGGTGAGCAGTTCTTC
NA	TRBV7-3	TRBD2	TRBJ2-3	CASSLFSGGTTSTDTQYF	TGTGCCAGCAGCCTCTTTAGCGGGGGCACGACTAGCACAGATACGCAGTATTTT
NA	TRBV10-3	NA	TRBJ1-1	CAIKASVNTEAFF	TGTGCCATCAAGGCCAGCGTAAACACTGAAGCTTTCTTT
NA	TRBV27	TRBD2	TRBJ2-7	CASSLRGGGFSYEQYF	TGTGCCAGCAGTTTACGAGGCGGGGGGTTTTCGTACGAGCAGTACTTC
NA	TRBV4-3	TRBD2	TRBJ2-2	CASSLAGGQTGELFF	TGCGCCAGCAGCCTAGCGGGGGGGCAAACCGGGGAGCTGTTTTTT
NA	TRBV7-9	NA	TRBJ1-1	CASERKRPEPFF	TGTGCCAGCGAGAGAAAGCGGCCAGAGCCTTTCTTT
NA	TRBV29-1	NA	TRBJ2-3	CSVEGIPSTDTQYF	TGCAGCGTTGAAGGTATCCCTAGCACAGATACGCAGTATTTT
NA	TRBV5-1	TRBD2	TRBJ2-1	CASSKYGTSGGEYNEQFF	TGCGCCAGCAGCAAGTACGGGACTAGCGGGGGGGAATACAATGAGCAGTTCTTC